The sample holds one count of the clone carrying this TCR beta chain. This entry belongs to a study of blood T cell repertoires in COVID-19. On the study more broadly: The United States, Italy and Spain provided the acute and convalescent COVID-19 samples.

With 2 bases clipped from V and 2 bases from J, the junction kept 3 bases outside the gene matches. Germline CDR1 is SGHVS and CDR2 is FNYEAQ. The CDR3 totals 15 residues. Donors of Cohort 3 who recovered were those that had two negative PCRs, clearance, or symptom resolution. In the authors' methods: The assay estimated nucleated cells by amplifying reference gene primers. The protocol was immunoSEQ multiplex PCR, while the TCRdb copy is restricted to in-frame clones and leaves out a portion. That table furnishes V, J and clone size, whereas the DNA furnished D and trimming. The table records roughly 400,000 clones, 80% to 90% of them present only once.

This sequence originates from a woman aged 50 to 60 who had recovered from COVID-19. The chain uses TRBV7-6 and TRBJ2-1, with TRBD2 matching over 7 bases. Sequenced input: PBMCs or T cells enriched from blood (not recorded which). The CDR3 here is CASSLLAATYNEQFF. In nucleotides, the CDR3 is TGTGCCAGCAGCTTACTAGCGGCCACCTACAATGAGCAGTTCTTC. The whole variable domain, filled in from reference TRBV7-6 and TRBJ2-1, reads GAGVSQSPRYKVTKRGQDVALRCDPISGHVSLYWYRQALGQGPEFLTYFNYEAQQDKSGLPNDRFSAERPEGSISTLTIQRTEQRDSAMYRCASSLLAATYNEQFFGPGTRLTVL.